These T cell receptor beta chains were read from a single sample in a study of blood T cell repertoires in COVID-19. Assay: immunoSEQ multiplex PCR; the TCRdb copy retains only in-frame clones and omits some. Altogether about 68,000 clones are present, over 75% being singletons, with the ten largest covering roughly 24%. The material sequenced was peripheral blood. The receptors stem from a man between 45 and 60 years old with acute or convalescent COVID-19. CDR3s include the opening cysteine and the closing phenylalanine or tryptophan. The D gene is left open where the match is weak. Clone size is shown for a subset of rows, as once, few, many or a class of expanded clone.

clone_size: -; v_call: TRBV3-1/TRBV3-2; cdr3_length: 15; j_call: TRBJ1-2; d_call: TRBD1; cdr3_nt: TGTGCCAGCAGCGCCCCCCTACAGGGACAGAGTGGCTACACCTTC; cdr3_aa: CASSAPLQGQSGYTF
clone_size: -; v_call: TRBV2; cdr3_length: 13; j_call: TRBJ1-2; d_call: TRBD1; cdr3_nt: TGTGCCAGCAGTTTCGGACAGGGCTATGGCTACACCTTC; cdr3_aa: CASSFGQGYGYTF
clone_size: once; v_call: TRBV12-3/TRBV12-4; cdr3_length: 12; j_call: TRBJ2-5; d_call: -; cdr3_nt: TGTGCCAGCAGTACGACAGGAGAGACCCAGTACTTC; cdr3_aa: CASSTTGETQYF
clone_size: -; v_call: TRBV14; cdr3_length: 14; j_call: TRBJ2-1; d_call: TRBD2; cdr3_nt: TGTGCCAGCAGCTTCACTAGCGGGACGAATGAGCAGTTCTTC; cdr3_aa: CASSFTSGTNEQFF
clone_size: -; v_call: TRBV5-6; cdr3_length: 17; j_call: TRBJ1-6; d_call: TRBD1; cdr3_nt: TGTGCCAGCAGCTTGTCAGGGGGCCTTTCCTATAATTCACCCCTCCACTTT; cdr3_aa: CASSLSGGLSYNSPLHF
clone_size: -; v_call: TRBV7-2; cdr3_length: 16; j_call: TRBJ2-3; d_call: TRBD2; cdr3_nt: TGTGCCAGCAGCCAGGTGCGGGGGGGCGGAACAGATACGCAGTATTTT; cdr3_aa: CASSQVRGGGTDTQYF
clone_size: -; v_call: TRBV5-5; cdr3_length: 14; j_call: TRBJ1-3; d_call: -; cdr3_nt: TGTGCCAGCAGTTTGGGGGACTTGGGAAACACCATATATTTT; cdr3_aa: CASSLGDLGNTIYF
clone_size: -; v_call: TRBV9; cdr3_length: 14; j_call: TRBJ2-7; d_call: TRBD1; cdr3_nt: TGTGCCAGCAGCGCGACGGACAGGGGGTACGAGCAGTACTTC; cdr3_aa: CASSATDRGYEQYF
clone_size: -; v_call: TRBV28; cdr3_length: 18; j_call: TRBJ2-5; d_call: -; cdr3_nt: TGTGCCAGCAGTTTAGTAACCTACAGGGTAGGGACACAAGAGACCCAGTACTTC; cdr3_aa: CASSLVTYRVGTQETQYF
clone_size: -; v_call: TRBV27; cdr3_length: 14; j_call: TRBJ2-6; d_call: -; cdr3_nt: TGTGCCAGCAGTTTCCAGTCCGGGGCCAACGTCCTGACTTTC; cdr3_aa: CASSFQSGANVLTF
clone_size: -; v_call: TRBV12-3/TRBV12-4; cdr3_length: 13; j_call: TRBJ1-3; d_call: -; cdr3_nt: TGTGCCAGCAGTTTAGGGCAGGGAAGGGCCATATATTTT; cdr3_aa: CASSLGQGRAIYF
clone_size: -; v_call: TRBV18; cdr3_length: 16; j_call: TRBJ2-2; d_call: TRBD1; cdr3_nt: TGTGCCAGCTCACCAATGAGACAGGGGGCCGCCGGGGAGCTGTTTTTT; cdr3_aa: CASSPMRQGAAGELFF
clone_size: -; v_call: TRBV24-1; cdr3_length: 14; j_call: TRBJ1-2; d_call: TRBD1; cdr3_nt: TGTGCCACCAGTCCAGGACAGGGGTGGAGTGGCTACACCTTC; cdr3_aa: CATSPGQGWSGYTF
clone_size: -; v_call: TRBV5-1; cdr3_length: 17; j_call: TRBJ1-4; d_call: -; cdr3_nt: TGCGCCAGCAGCTTGGGGCCGTACATTGCAACTAATGAAAAACTGTTTTTT; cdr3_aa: CASSLGPYIATNEKLFF
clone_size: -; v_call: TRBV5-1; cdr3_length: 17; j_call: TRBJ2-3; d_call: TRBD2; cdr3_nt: TGCGCCAGCCGCGGGCGGACTAGCGGGGGGGTCACAGATACGCAGTATTTT; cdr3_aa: CASRGRTSGGVTDTQYF
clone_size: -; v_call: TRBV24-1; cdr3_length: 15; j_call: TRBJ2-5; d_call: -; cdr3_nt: TGTGCCACCAGTGATACTAAGTCGGGGGACGAGACCCAGTACTTC; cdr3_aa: CATSDTKSGDETQYF
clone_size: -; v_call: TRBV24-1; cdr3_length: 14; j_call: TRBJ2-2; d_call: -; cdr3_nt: TGTGCCACCAGCTTACAGGGGAACACCGGGGAGCTGTTTTTT; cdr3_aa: CATSLQGNTGELFF
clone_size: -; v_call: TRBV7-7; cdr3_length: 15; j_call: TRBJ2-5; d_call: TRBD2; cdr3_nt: TGTGCTAGCAGCTTAGAGACTAGCGGGGGTGAGACCCAGTACTTC; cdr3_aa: CASSLETSGGETQYF
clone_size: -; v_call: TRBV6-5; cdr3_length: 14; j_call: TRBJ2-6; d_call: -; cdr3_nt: TGTGCCAGCAGACAGGGTACTGGGGCCAACGTCCTGACTTTC; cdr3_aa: CASRQGTGANVLTF
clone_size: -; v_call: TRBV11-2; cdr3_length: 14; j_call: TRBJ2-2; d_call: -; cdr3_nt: TGTGCCAGCAGCCGACTCCTGAACACCGGGGAGCTGTTTTTT; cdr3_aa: CASSRLLNTGELFF
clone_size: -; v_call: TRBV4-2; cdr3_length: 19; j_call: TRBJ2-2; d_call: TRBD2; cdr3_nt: TGTGCCAGCAGCCAAGAGATACTAGCGGGGGGGATCAACACCGGGGAGCTGTTTTTT; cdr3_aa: CASSQEILAGGINTGELFF
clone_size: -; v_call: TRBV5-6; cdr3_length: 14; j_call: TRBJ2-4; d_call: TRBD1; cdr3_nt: TGTGCCAGCAGCTTCTGGCAGGGGGCTGGCATTCAGTACTTC; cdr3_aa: CASSFWQGAGIQYF
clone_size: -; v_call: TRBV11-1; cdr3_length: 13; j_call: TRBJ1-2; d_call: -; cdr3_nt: TGTGCCACCCGGGCGGGGGCGCACTATGGCTACACCTTC; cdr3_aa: CATRAGAHYGYTF
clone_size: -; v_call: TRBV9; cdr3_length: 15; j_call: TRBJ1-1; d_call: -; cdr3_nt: TGTGCCAGCAGCGTAGTCCTCACCCAGGACGCGGGAGCTTTCTTT; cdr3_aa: CASSVVLTQDAGAFF
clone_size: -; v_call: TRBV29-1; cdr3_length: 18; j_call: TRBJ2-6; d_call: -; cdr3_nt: TGCAGCGTTAGGGGATGGGGCAGTGCACTCTCTGGGGCCAACGTCCTGACTTTC; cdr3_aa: CSVRGWGSALSGANVLTF
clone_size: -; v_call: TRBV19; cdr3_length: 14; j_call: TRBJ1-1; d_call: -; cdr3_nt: TGTGCCAGTACCCCCCAGGGCGACCTCACTGAAGCTTTCTTT; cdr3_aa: CASTPQGDLTEAFF